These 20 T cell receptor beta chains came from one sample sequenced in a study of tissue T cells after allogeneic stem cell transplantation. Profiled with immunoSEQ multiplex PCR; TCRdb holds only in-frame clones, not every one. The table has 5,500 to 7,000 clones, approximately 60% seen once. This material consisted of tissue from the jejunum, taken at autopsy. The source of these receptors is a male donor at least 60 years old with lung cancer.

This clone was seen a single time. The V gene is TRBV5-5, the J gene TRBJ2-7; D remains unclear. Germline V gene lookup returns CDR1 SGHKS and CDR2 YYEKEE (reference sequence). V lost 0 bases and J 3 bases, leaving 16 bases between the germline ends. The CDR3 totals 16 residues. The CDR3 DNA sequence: TGTGCCAGCAGCTTGGCACAGTCTCCAAGAGTCTACGAGCAGTACTTC. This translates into CASSLAQSPRVYEQYF.

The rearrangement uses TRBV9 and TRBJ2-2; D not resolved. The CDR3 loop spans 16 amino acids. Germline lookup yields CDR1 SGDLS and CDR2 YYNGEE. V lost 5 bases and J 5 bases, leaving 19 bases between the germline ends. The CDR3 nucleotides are TGTGCCAGCAGTGGCTATGGGTGGGCGGATACCGGGGAGCTGTTTTTT. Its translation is CASSGYGWADTGELFF.

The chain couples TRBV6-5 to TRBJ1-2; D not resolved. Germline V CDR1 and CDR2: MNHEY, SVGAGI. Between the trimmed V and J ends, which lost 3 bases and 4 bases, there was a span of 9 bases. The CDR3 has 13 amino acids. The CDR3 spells CASSYAGTYGYTF. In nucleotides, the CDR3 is TGTGCCAGCAGTTATGCAGGAACCTATGGCTACACCTTC.

CDR3 protein: CATRGGGTGITGELFF. The DNA of the CDR3 is TGTGCCACCAGAGGGGGAGGGACAGGGATCACCGGGGAGCTGTTTTTT. J is TRBJ2-2 and V is TRBV24-1; 9 nucleotides align to TRBD1. The CDR3 is 16 amino acids. The germline V gene encodes CDR1 KGHDR and CDR2 SFDVKD. Losses at the gene ends were 7 bases for V and 4 bases for J; bases not matched to a gene: 9.

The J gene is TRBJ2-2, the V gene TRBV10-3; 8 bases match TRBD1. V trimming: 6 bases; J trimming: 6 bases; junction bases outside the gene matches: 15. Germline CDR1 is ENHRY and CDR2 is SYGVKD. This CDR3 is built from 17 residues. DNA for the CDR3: TGTGCCATCAGCGGACAGGGAGTTTCGGGGCGAGCCGGGGAGCTGTTTTTT. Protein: CAISGQGVSGRAGELFF.

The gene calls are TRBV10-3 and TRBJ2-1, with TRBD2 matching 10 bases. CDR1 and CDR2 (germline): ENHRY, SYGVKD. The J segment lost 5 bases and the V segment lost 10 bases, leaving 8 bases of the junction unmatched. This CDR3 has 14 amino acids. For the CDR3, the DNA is TGTGCCACCACGGGGACTAGCGCAAACAATGAGCAGTTCTTC. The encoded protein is CATTGTSANNEQFF.

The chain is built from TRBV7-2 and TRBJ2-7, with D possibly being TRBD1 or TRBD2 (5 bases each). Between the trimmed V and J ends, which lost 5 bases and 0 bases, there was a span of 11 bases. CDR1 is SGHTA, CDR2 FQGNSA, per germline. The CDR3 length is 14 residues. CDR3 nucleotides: TGTGCCAGCAGCCTGGGACGTATCTCCTACGAGCAGTACTTC. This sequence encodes CASSLGRISYEQYF.

The CDR3 region is CASSVGGRGTEAFF. The CDR3 DNA reads as TGTGCCAGCAGCGTAGGAGGTAGGGGCACTGAAGCTTTCTTT. V and J are TRBV9 and TRBJ1-1, with D maybe TRBD1 (5 bases). Trimming pared 0 bases from V and 4 bases from J, leaving 10 bases between. Per germline, CDR1 SGDLS and CDR2 YYNGEE. CDR3 length equals 14 residues.

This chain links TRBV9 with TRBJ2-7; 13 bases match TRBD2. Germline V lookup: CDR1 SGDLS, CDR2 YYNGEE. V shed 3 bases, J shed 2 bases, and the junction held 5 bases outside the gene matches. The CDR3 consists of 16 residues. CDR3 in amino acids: CASSEGTSGKPYEQYF. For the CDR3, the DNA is TGTGCCAGCAGCGAGGGGACTAGCGGGAAGCCCTACGAGCAGTACTTC.

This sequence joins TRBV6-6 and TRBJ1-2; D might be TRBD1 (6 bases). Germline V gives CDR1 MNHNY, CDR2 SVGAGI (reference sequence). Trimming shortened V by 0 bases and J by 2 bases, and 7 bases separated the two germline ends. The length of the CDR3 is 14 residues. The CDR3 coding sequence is TGTGCCAGCAGTTACTCGAGGGGGAACTATGGCTACACCTTC. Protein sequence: CASSYSRGNYGYTF.

CDR3 nucleotide sequence: TGTGCCAGCAGTACCGCGGGACAGGGAAACACCGGGGAGCTGTTTTTT. As protein: CASSTAGQGNTGELFF. V and J are TRBV6-6 and TRBJ2-2, with 9 bases lining up with TRBD1. The CDR3 spans 16 residues. The V segment lost 5 bases and the J segment 2 bases; nucleotides outside the gene matches: 6. Looked up from germline, CDR1 is MNHNY and CDR2 is SVGAGI (reference sequence).

The CDR3 protein is CASRDSSGNTIYF. DNA for the CDR3: TGTGCCAGCAGGGACAGTTCCGGAAACACCATATATTTT. The chain has TRBV14 and TRBJ1-3; the D gene is possibly TRBD1 (6 bases). V lost 6 bases to trimming and J lost 4 bases, with 10 bases between them. Germline CDR1 SGHDN, CDR2 FVKESK. The length of the CDR3 is 13 residues. The full variable domain, in which reference TRBV14 and TRBJ1-3 provide the parts outside the CDR3, is EAGVTQFPSHSVIEKGQTVTLRCDPISGHDNLYWYRRVMGKEIKFLLHFVKESKQDESGMPNNRFLAERTGGTYSTLKVQPAELEDSGVYFCASRDSSGNTIYFGEGSWLTVV.

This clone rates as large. The CDR3 DNA sequence: TGTGCCAGCAGCGTAGCCGATGCCCAGGGCTATGGCTACACCTTC. Translated: CASSVADAQGYGYTF. The chain employs TRBV9 and TRBJ1-2; tentative D call: TRBD1 (5 bases). CDR1 is SGDLS and CDR2 is YYNGEE in the germline V gene. Trimming removed 0 bases at V and 4 bases at J, with 13 bases between. The CDR3 has 15 amino acids.

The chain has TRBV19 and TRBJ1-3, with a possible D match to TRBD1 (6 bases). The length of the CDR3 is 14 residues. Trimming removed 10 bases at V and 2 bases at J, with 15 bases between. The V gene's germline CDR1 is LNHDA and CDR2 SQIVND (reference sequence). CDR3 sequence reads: CATKGTKAGNTIYF. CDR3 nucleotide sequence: TGTGCCACAAAAGGGACAAAGGCTGGAAACACCATATATTTT.

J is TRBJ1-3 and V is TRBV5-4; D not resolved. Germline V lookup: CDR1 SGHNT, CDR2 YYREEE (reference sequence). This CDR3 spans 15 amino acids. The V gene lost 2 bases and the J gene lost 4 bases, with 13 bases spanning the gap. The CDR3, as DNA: TGTGCCAGCAGCTTTCCTGGACGAAGCGGAAACACCATATATTTT. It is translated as CASSFPGRSGNTIYF.

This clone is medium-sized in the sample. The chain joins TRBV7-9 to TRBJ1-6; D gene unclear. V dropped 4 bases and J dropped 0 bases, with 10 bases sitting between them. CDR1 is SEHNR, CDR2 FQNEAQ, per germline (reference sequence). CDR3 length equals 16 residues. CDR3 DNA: TGTGCCAGCAGCTATCTACAGAGCTCCTATAATTCACCCCTCCACTTT. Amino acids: CASSYLQSSYNSPLHF.

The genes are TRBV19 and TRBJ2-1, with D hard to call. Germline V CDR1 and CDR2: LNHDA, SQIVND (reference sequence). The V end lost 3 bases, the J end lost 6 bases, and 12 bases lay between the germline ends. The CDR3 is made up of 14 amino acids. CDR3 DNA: TGTGCCAGTAGTATCGAGCCCTTCTTCAATGAGCAGTTCTTC. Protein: CASSIEPFFNEQFF.

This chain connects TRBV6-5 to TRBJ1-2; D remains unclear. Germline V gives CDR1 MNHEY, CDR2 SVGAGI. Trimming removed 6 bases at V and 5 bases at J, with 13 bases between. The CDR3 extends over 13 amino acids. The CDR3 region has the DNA TGTGCCAGCAGCCTACGTGGGCGATATGGCTACACCTTC. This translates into CASSLRGRYGYTF.

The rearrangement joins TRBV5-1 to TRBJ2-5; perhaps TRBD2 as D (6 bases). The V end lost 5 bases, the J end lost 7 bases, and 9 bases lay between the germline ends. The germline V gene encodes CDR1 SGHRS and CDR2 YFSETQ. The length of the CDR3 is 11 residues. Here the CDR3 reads CASRAEGTQYF. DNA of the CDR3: TGCGCCAGCAGGGCGGAGGGGACCCAGTACTTC. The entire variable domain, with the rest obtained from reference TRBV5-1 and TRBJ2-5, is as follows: KAGVTQTPRYLIKTRGQQVTLSCSPISGHRSVSWYQQTPGQGLQFLFEYFSETQRNKGNFPGRFSGRQFSNSRSEMNVSTLELGDSALYLCASRAEGTQYFGPGTRLLVL.

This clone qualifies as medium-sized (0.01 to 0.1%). The CDR3 bases are TGTGCCAGCACCAGAGGGGGGACAGCGAATCAGCCCCAGCATTTT. This translates into CASTRGGTANQPQHF. The genes are TRBV6-5 and TRBJ1-5; TRBD1 aligns across 7 bases. This CDR3 is built from 15 residues. V trimming: 7 bases; J trimming: 4 bases; junction bases outside the gene matches: 10. CDR1 and CDR2 (germline): MNHEY, SVGAGI.